The clone carrying this T cell receptor beta chain occurred many times. Its specificity is not known. These data are taken from a study of T cell repertoires in cytomegalovirus infection. Study in general: The authors used CMV epitopes that were HLA-C-restricted (recently identified) and HLA-B-restricted (well studied). A matching HLA type, together with CMV infection, was signaled by public TCR beta signatures. Findings and limits, study-wide: HLA-C-restricted CMV-specific TCR beta clonotypes were dominant in the ex vivo response. Summed frequency of shared TCR beta families picked out CMV carriers who also had the relevant HLA.

The CDR3 consists of 13 residues. V was pared by 0 bases and J by 2 bases, with 3 bases between. Germline V lookup: CDR1 SGHVS, CDR2 FQNEAQ. TCRdb analysed the reads with MiXCR anew, one entry per CDR3 protein. The data hold around 99,000 distinct CDR3 sequences, with around 28% observed a single time. This sequence joins TRBV7-8 and TRBJ2-3; no reliable D call. The sample here was CD8+ T cells from cultured PBMCs, taken from culture after CMV antigen stimulation. The source is a human donor in good health (CMV status not recorded). Some clones in this sample may be carry-over from other donors' samples. The CDR3: CASSLAHTDTQYF. CDR3 DNA: TGTGCCAGCAGCTTAGCCCACACAGATACGCAGTATTTT.